This T cell receptor beta chain was observed in a study of T cells in Graves' hyperthyroidism and ophthalmopathy. This clonotype was found many times. The length of the CDR3 is 13 residues. V gave up 3 bases and J gave up 4 bases, with 9 bases separating them. Ophthalmopathy patients had moderate-to-severe active disease, CAS ≥3, NOSPECS ≥4, and disease duration under 3 months. Each 10 ml fresh peripheral blood draw supplied the PBMCs. RNA transcripts provided the source from which TCR beta CDR3 regions were amplified. Initially, a first-round RT-PCR of the TCR CDR3 employed the HTBI primer set. TCRdb reanalysed the multiplex PCR reads using MiXCR and keeps one entry per CDR3 protein. The data contain 400,000 or so distinct CDR3 sequences, more than 12% of them singletons.

The rearrangement joins TRBV12-3 or TRBV12-4 to TRBJ1-2, with D maybe TRBD1 (5 bases). The receptor comes from a woman aged 30 to 39 with Graves' ophthalmopathy. The sample comprised blood. CDR3 nucleotide sequence: TGTGCCAGCAGTTTTCCGGGGGGCTATGGCTACACCTTC. Residues: CASSFPGGYGYTF.